The 26 T cell receptor beta chains presented below share a single source sample, sequenced in a study of cytomegalovirus exposure and HLA in healthy donors. Primers: 60 Vbeta forward and 13 Jbeta reverse. Only in-frame clones appear in the TCRdb table, and some are missing; sequencing was by immunoSEQ multiplex PCR. The table shows about 190,000 clones, with 75% to 85% occurring only once. Sequenced sample: PBMCs. The receptors originated from a woman aged 18-29 years in good health and CMV-seropositive.

The V call is TRBV19, the J call TRBJ2-2; TRBD2 matches at 7 bases. This CDR3 has 14 residues. The trim removed 6 bases at V and 2 bases at J, leaving 3 bases unmatched. Germline V gene lookup returns CDR1 LNHDA and CDR2 SQIVND (reference sequence). The CDR3 sequence: CASRTSQNTGELFF. Written as DNA, the CDR3 is TGTGCCAGTAGGACTAGCCAAAACACCGGGGAGCTGTTTTTT.

The V gene is TRBV28, the J gene TRBJ1-2, with D perhaps matching TRBD1 (5 bases). Looked up from germline, CDR1 is MDHEN and CDR2 is SYDVKM. Trimming stripped 3 bases from V and 8 bases from J, with 16 bases between. CDR3 length equals 14 residues. The CDR3 DNA reads TGTGCCAGCAGTTTCGATAGCGGGGCAGGAGGCTACACCTTC. Its protein is CASSFDSGAGGYTF.

CDR3 DNA sequence: TGTGCCAGCAGTCTACAACTCCCAGCCGGACTAGCGCCCGCGCAGTACTTC. The encoded protein is CASSLQLPAGLAPAQYF. V and J are TRBV27 and TRBJ2-7; 9 bases line up with TRBD2. In germline, CDR1 is MNHEY, CDR2 SMNVEV (reference sequence). Trimming removed 5 bases from V and 9 bases from J; junction bases left unmatched: 20. CDR3 length: 17 amino acids.

This clone was picked up a small number of times. V is TRBV5-4 and J is TRBJ1-1; D perhaps matches TRBD1 (5 bases). The CDR3 totals 15 residues. The germline V gene encodes CDR1 SGHNT and CDR2 YYREEE (reference sequence). Trimming took 4 bases from V and 0 from J, leaving 13 bases between them. The CDR3, as DNA: TGTGCCAGCAGCCAAGCGGGACTGATGAACACTGAAGCTTTCTTT. This codes for CASSQAGLMNTEAFF.

This clone was counted once. In DNA form, the CDR3 reads TGTGCCAGCAGGCTTGGGGCCAGACCGAGTTCACCCCTCCACTTT. It is translated as CASRLGARPSSPLHF. The chain has TRBV6-5 and TRBJ1-6; maybe TRBD1 (5 bases). The CDR3 has 15 amino acids. V lost 6 bases and J 9 bases, leaving 18 bases between the germline ends. The V gene's germline CDR1 is MNHEY and CDR2 SVGAGI.

The CDR3 nucleotides are TGTGCCAGCAGCGGAGGTGGTCGGCCCCAGCATTTT. It specifies CASSGGGRPQHF. The V and J genes are TRBV9 and TRBJ1-5; D is ambiguous. The CDR3 sequence is 12 residues long. Trimming shortened V by 3 bases and J by 9 bases, and 10 bases separated the two germline ends. Germline assignment: CDR1 SGDLS and CDR2 YYNGEE.

The CDR3 protein is CASSEVAGGQETQYF. The CDR3 DNA sequence: TGTGCCAGCAGTGAGGTAGCGGGGGGTCAAGAGACCCAGTACTTC. The chain joins TRBV6-4 to TRBJ2-5; 10 bases are shared with TRBD2. The V gene end was trimmed by 3 bases and the J gene end by 2 bases; junction bases not matched to a gene: 3. The CDR3 is 15 residues long. CDR1 MRHNA and CDR2 SNTAGT come from the germline V gene.

Here the CDR3 DNA reads TGTGCCAGCAGCGTAGGGAACCGAGGAGATACGCAGTATTTT. Its translation: CASSVGNRGDTQYF. The chain links TRBV9 to TRBJ2-3; unclear D gene. The V and J ends lost 0 bases and 5 bases respectively, with 10 bases between them. The CDR3 contains 14 residues. Germline values: CDR1 SGDLS, CDR2 YYNGEE.

This chain uses TRBV6-4 with TRBJ2-1; D is perhaps TRBD2 (6 bases). Trimming stripped 2 bases from V and 13 bases from J, with 18 bases between. This CDR3 is built from 14 residues. Per germline, CDR1 MRHNA and CDR2 SNTAGT. CDR3 nucleotides: TGTGCCAGCAGTGACACCGCAACCTCAGCGGGCCAGTTCTTC. This encodes CASSDTATSAGQFF.

This chain connects TRBV30 to TRBJ1-1, with D unresolved. This CDR3 comprises 12 residues. Germline lookup yields CDR1 GTSNPN and CDR2 SVGIG (reference sequence). The V end lost 8 bases, the J end lost 1 base, and 11 bases lay between the germline ends. CDR3 sequence reads: CALSQENTEAFF. In DNA, the CDR3 is TGTGCCCTCTCGCAGGAGAACACTGAAGCTTTCTTT.

The chain has TRBV9 and TRBJ2-3, with TRBD1 as a possible D gene (5 bases). The CDR3 has 15 residues. Trimming took off 4 bases at V and 1 base at J, with 13 bases between the two ends. CDR1 and CDR2 from the germline V gene are SGDLS and YYNGEE. The CDR3 DNA follows: TGTGCCAGCAGCAATACAGGTTGGGGCACAGATACGCAGTATTTT. Its translation: CASSNTGWGTDTQYF.

This rearrangement joins TRBV5-1 to TRBJ1-4; D gene unclear. Trimming left V 0 bases short and J 0 bases short, with 9 bases between. This CDR3 spans 16 amino acids. Germline CDR1 is SGHRS and CDR2 is YFSETQ. The CDR3 spells CASSLASQATNEKLFF. The CDR3 DNA is TGCGCCAGCAGCTTGGCAAGCCAGGCAACTAATGAAAAACTGTTTTTT.

The chain links TRBV7-9 to TRBJ2-7, with 9 bases matching TRBD2. The CDR3 sequence is 16 residues long. V was clipped by 1 base and J by 2 bases; unmatched bases: 6. Germline loops: CDR1 SEHNR, CDR2 FQNEAQ (reference sequence). CDR3 in amino acids: CASSLGSGGPPYEQYF. DNA for the CDR3: TGTGCCAGCAGCTTAGGGAGCGGGGGGCCCCCCTACGAGCAGTACTTC.

The chain uses TRBV13 and TRBJ2-3; 8 bases line up with TRBD1. Germline CDR1 and CDR2: PRHDT and FYEKMQ (reference sequence). The length of the CDR3 is 18 residues. With 5 bases clipped from V and 2 bases from J, the junction kept 15 bases outside the gene matches. CDR3 loop: CASSEQIGDRPPTDTQYF. The CDR3 DNA reads as TGTGCCAGCAGCGAACAGATTGGGGACAGGCCACCCACAGATACGCAGTATTTT.

CDR3 DNA: TGTGCCAGTAGTATGACATTGACTGAAGCTTTCTTT. Translating gives CASSMTLTEAFF. The gene calls are TRBV19 and TRBJ1-1, with D unresolved. Germline-derived CDR1 and CDR2 are LNHDA and SQIVND (reference sequence). Deletions cut 3 bases from V and 5 bases from J, with 7 bases between. The CDR3 is 12 amino acids.

This chain connects TRBV7-9 to TRBJ1-2; a possible D gene is TRBD1 (5 bases). The ends were cut back, 4 bases at V and 4 bases at J, with 10 bases in the middle. CDR3 size: 13 residues. Looked up from germline, CDR1 is SEHNR and CDR2 is FQNEAQ (reference sequence). This CDR3 reads CASSSAGPYGYTF. DNA for the CDR3: TGTGCCAGCAGCTCCGCGGGGCCCTATGGCTACACCTTC.

CDR3: CASSLEGTGLRETQYF. CDR3 in DNA: TGTGCCAGCAGCTTGGAGGGGACAGGGTTGAGAGAGACCCAGTACTTC. This chain links TRBV5-8 with TRBJ2-5; the match to TRBD1 covers 9 bases. The CDR3 is made up of 16 amino acids. In germline, CDR1 is SGHTS, CDR2 YDEGEE. J lost 4 bases, V lost 0 bases, and 7 bases had no gene match.

The genes are TRBV15 and TRBJ1-1, with 7 bases matching TRBD1. V was pared by 3 bases and J by 0 bases, with 10 bases of the junction left unmatched. CDR3 size: 17 residues. Germline V gene data show CDR1 as LNHNV and CDR2 as YYDKDF (reference sequence). The DNA for the CDR3 is TGTGCCACCAGCAGGACCGGGACAGCTCAAATGAACACTGAAGCTTTCTTT. It codes for CATSRTGTAQMNTEAFF.

The DNA of the CDR3 is TGTGCCAGCAGCTTAGCTCGCCAGATTCCTAACTATGGCTACACCTTC. Its protein product is CASSLARQIPNYGYTF. The chain uses TRBV7-8 and TRBJ1-2; D is uncertain. V was cut by 0 bases and J by 0 bases, with 11 bases left in between. The CDR3 has 16 residues. From germline, CDR1 is SGHVS and CDR2 FQNEAQ.

The rearrangement joins TRBV6-1 to TRBJ2-3, with 8 bases identical to TRBD1. Germline assignment: CDR1 MNHNS and CDR2 SASEGT. The CDR3 extends over 14 amino acids. The ends lost 5 bases at V and 4 bases at J; junction bases unmatched: 5. The CDR3 here is CASSPGQAADTQYF. The CDR3 DNA follows: TGTGCCAGCAGTCCGGGACAGGCCGCAGATACGCAGTATTTT.

The V and J genes are TRBV2 and TRBJ1-3; D might be TRBD1 (5 bases). The V end was cut by 3 bases, the J end by 4 bases, with 7 bases between. The germline V gene has CDR1 SNHLY and CDR2 FYNNEI. This CDR3 is built from 13 residues. CDR3 loop: CASSETVGNTIYF. CDR3 in DNA: TGTGCCAGCAGTGAGACAGTGGGAAACACCATATATTTT.

The J gene is TRBJ2-1, the V gene TRBV7-2; 11 positions agree with TRBD2. CDR3 length: 14 amino acids. V trimming: 4 bases; J trimming: 6 bases; junction bases outside the gene matches: 2. The germline V gene has CDR1 SGHTA and CDR2 FQGNSA. The CDR3 bases are TGTGCCAGCAGCTATAGCGGGGGGGCCAATGAGCAGTTCTTC. Protein product: CASSYSGGANEQFF. Looking up the rest from reference TRBV7-2 and TRBJ2-1 gives the full variable domain: GAGVSQSPSNKVTEKGKDVELRCDPISGHTALYWYRQSLGQGLEFLIYFQGNSAPDKSGLPSDRFSAERTGGSVSTLTIQRTQQEDSAVYLCASSYSGGANEQFFGPGTRLTVL.

The sample holds a few counts of this clone. J is TRBJ1-3 and V is TRBV2, with 9 nucleotides matching TRBD1. Germline V gene sequence: CDR1 SNHLY, CDR2 FYNNEI. The CDR3 runs 15 residues. V was clipped by 7 bases and J by 3 bases; unmatched bases: 7. The CDR3 sequence: CASKQGAAGGNTIYF. In DNA form, the CDR3 reads TGTGCCAGCAAACAGGGGGCGGCTGGTGGAAACACCATATATTTT. The complete variable domain, with remaining parts taken from reference TRBV2 and TRBJ1-3, reads EPEVTQTPSHQVTQMGQEVILRCVPISNHLYFYWYRQILGQKVEFLVSFYNNEISEKSEIFDDQFSVERPDGSNFTLKIRSTKLEDSAMYFCASKQGAAGGNTIYFGEGSWLTVV.

The chain links TRBV11-3 to TRBJ2-2, with 8 bases matching TRBD2. CDR1 is SGHNT, CDR2 YENEEA, per germline. This CDR3 is built from 16 residues. V lost 3 bases and J lost 3; bases outside the gene matches: 6. The chain's CDR3 is CASSFRSGVDTGELFF. The CDR3 DNA follows: TGTGCCAGCAGCTTCCGTAGCGGGGTGGACACCGGGGAGCTGTTTTTT.

The chain is built from TRBV6-5 and TRBJ2-5, with D tentatively TRBD1 (5 bases). The DNA end lines up better with TRBJ2-7; the J call may be wrong. CDR3 length: 14 residues. Germline CDR1 reads MNHEY; CDR2 reads SVGAGI. The CDR3 here is CASSYGQQSYEQYF. CDR3 nucleotide sequence: TGTGCCAGCAGTTACGGACAACAGAGCTACGAGCAGTACTTC.

The chain's CDR3 is CASSASGGAADTQYF. CDR3 coding DNA: TGTGCCAGCAGTGCTAGCGGGGGGGCCGCGGATACGCAGTATTTT. The rearrangement uses TRBV6-4 and TRBJ2-3, with TRBD2 matching 12 bases. Trimming removed 4 bases from V and 6 bases from J; junction bases left unmatched: 5. In germline, CDR1 is MRHNA, CDR2 SNTAGT. CDR3 length: 15 amino acids.